This T cell receptor (beta chain) was identified in a study of PD-1 blockade in classical Hodgkin lymphoma. TCRdb's table, derived via immunoSEQ multiplex PCR, lists solely in-frame clones and lacks some. The sample has about 23,000 clones; about 71% are singletons. Relapses following autologous stem cell transplantation were seen in all patients, with brentuximab vedotin exposure varying. The receptor's source is a human donor with classical Hodgkin lymphoma. The sample in question was peripheral blood mononuclear cells (PBMCs), obtained at baseline.

CDR3 nucleotide sequence: TGTGCCAGCAGCGGGCGTGGGGGGACTGAAGCTTTCTTT. This sequence encodes CASSGRGGTEAFF. The genes are TRBV9 and TRBJ1-1; D perhaps matches TRBD1 (5 bases). CDR3 size: 13 residues. Germline loops: CDR1 SGDLS, CDR2 YYNGEE. With 3 bases removed from V and 5 bases from J, the gap between germline ends came to 11 bases.